The table lists the clone carrying this T cell receptor beta chain with a few counts. CDR1 KGHSH and CDR2 LQKENI come from the germline V gene. Trimming cost V 6 bases and J 0 bases; bases outside gene matches: 4. The CDR3 sequence is 14 residues long. This specimen comes from a study of identical twins. Each CDR3 protein gets one entry after TCRdb re-called the 5' RACE reads with MiXCR. The table records a few hundred thousand distinct CDR3 sequences, 9% to 10% of them present only once. The data also belong to a second study, concerning yellow fever vaccine responses in identical twins.

Sample: PBMCs. The receptor was derived from a woman aged 18 to 35 in good health. This chain links TRBV18 with TRBJ2-7; 8 bases align to TRBD2. The CDR3, as DNA: TGTGCCAGCTCCAAGGGGACTAGCTCCTACGAGCAGTACTTC. Amino acid sequence: CASSKGTSSYEQYF.